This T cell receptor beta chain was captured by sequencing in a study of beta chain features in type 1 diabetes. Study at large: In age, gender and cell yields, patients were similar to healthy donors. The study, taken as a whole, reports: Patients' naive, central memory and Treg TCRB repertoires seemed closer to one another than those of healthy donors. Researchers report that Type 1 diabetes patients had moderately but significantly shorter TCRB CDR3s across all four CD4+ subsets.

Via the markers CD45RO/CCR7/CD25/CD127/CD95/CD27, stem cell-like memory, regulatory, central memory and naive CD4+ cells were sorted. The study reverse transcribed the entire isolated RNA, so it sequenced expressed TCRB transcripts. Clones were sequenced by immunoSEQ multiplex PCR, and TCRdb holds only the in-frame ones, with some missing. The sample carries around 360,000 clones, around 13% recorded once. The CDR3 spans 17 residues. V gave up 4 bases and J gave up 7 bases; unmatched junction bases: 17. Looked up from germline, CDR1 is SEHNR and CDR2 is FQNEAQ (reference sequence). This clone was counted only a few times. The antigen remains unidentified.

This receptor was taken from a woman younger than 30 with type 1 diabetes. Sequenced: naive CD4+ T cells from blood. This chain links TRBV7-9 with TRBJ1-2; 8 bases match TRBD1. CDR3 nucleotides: TGTGCCAGCAGCTCGAGGGACAGGAGGAGGCGTTCGGGTGGCTACACCTTC. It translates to CASSSRDRRRRSGGYTF.